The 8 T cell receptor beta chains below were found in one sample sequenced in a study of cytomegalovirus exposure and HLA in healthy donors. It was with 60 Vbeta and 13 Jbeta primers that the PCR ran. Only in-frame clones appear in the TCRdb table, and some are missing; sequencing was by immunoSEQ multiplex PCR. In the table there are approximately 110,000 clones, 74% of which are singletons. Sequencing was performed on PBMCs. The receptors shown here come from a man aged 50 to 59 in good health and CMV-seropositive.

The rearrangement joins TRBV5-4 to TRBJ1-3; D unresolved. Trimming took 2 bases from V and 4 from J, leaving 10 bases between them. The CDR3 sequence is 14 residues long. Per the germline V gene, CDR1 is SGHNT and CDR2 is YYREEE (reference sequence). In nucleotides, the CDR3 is TGTGCCAGCAGCTTCCCCGGGGTGGGAAACACCATATATTTT. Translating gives CASSFPGVGNTIYF. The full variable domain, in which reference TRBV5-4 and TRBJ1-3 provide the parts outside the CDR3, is ETGVTQSPTHLIKTRGQQVTLRCSSQSGHNTVSWYQQALGQGPQFIFQYYREEENGRGNFPPRFSGLQFPNYSSELNVNALELDDSALYLCASSFPGVGNTIYFGEGSWLTVV.

CDR3 amino acids: CAISEEASGEVVTDTQYF. CDR3 DNA sequence: TGTGCCATCAGTGAAGAGGCTAGCGGAGAGGTAGTCACAGATACGCAGTATTTT. The chain is built from TRBV10-3 and TRBJ2-3, with TRBD2 matching over 7 bases. The CDR3 has 18 residues. Germline-derived CDR1 and CDR2 are ENHRY and SYGVKD. V lost 3 bases and J lost 2; bases outside the gene matches: 14.

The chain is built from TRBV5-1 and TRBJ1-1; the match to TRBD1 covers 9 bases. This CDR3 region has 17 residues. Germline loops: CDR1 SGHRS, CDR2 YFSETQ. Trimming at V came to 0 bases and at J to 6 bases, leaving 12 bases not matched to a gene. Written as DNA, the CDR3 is TGCGCCAGCAGCTTGGTAGTGGGACAGGGCCCCAACGCTGAAGCTTTCTTT. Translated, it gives CASSLVVGQGPNAEAFF. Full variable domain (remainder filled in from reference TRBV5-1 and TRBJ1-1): KAGVTQTPRYLIKTRGQQVTLSCSPISGHRSVSWYQQTPGQGLQFLFEYFSETQRNKGNFPGRFSGRQFSNSRSEMNVSTLELGDSALYLCASSLVVGQGPNAEAFFGQGTRLTVV.

The CDR3 coding sequence is TGTGCCATCAGTGACTCTCGGGGGGGCAGCTATAACACTGAAGCTTTCTTT. Protein sequence: CAISDSRGGSYNTEAFF. V gene TRBV10-3 combines with J gene TRBJ1-1, with D possibly TRBD1 on 6 matching bases. This CDR3 spans 17 amino acids. The germline V gene encodes CDR1 ENHRY and CDR2 SYGVKD. V gave up 3 bases and J gave up 2 bases, with 19 bases separating them.

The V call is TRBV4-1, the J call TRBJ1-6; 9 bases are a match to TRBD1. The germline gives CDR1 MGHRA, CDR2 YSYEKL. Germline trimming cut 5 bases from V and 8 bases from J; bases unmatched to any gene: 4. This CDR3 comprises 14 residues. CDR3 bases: TGCGCCAGCAGCGTCCGGGACAGGGATTCACCCCTCCACTTT. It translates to CASSVRDRDSPLHF.

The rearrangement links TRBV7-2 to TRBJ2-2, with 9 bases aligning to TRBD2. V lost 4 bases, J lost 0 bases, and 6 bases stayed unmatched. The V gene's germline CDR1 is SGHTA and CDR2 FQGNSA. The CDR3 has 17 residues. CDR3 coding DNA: TGTGCCAGCAGCTACTTAGCGGGGGTTACGAACACCGGGGAGCTGTTTTTT. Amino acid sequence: CASSYLAGVTNTGELFF.

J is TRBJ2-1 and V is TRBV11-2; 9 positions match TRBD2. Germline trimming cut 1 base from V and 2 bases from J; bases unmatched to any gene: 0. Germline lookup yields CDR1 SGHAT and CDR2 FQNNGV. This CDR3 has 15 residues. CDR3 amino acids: CASSLGGRAYNEQFF. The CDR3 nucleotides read TGTGCCAGCAGCTTAGGCGGGAGGGCCTACAATGAGCAGTTCTTC.

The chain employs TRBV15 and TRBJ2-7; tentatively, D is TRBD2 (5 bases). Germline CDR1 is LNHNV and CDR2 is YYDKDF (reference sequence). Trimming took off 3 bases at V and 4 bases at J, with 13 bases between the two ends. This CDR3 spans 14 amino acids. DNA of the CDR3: TGTGCCACCAGCAGGGCGAGCGGACTGTACGAGCAGTACTTC. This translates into CATSRASGLYEQYF.